One and the same sample provided the 2 T cell receptor beta chains below, sequenced in a study of blood T cells in healthy people across ages. A second about 6 to 11 cycle PCR used barcoded and J-beta primers. TCRdb independently ran MiXCR on the 5' RACE reads; one entry per CDR3 protein. The sample contains hundreds of thousands of distinct CDR3 sequences, about 50% of which appear only once. The sample taken for sequencing was blood. Receptor source: a woman over 75 in good health.

The chain joins TRBV7-3 to TRBJ2-3; D is ambiguous. This CDR3 has 14 amino acids. Germline-derived CDR1 and CDR2 are SGHTA and FQGTGA. The V end lost 6 bases, the J end lost 5 bases, and 15 bases lay between the germline ends. DNA of the CDR3: TGTGCCAGCAGGCCGGGTCGGGTTGGAGATACGCAGTATTTT. It translates to CASRPGRVGDTQYF.

This clonotype was seen more than once but under ten times. This sequence joins TRBV24-1 and TRBJ2-5; D gene uncertain. Germline CDR1 KGHDR, CDR2 SFDVKD. The V end lost 3 bases, the J end lost 2 bases, and 12 bases lay between the germline ends. The CDR3 has 15 amino acids. The CDR3 nucleotides are TGTGCCACCAGTGATCCCCTAACGACTCAAGAGACCCAGTACTTC. Its protein is CATSDPLTTQETQYF.